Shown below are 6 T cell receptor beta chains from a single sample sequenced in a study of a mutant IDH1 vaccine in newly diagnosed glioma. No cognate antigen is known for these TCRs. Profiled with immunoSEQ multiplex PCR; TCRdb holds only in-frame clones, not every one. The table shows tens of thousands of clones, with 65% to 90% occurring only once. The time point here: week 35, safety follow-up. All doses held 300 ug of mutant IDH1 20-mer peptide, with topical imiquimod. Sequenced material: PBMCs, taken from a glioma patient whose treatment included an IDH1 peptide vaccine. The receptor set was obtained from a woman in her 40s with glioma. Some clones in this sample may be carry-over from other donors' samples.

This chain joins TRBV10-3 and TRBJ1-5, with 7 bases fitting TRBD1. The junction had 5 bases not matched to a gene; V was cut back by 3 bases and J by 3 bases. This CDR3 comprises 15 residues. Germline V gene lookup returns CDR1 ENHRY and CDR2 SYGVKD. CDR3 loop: CAISDPGQDNQPQHF. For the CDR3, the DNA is TGTGCCATCAGTGATCCCGGACAGGACAATCAGCCCCAGCATTTT.

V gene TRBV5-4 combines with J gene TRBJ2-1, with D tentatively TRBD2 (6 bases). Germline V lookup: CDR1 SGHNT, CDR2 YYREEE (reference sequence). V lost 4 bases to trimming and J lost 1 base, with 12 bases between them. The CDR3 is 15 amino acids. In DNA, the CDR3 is TGTGCCAGCAGCCTGGAGGGCGCGTCCTACAATGAGCAGTTCTTC. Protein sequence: CASSLEGASYNEQFF.

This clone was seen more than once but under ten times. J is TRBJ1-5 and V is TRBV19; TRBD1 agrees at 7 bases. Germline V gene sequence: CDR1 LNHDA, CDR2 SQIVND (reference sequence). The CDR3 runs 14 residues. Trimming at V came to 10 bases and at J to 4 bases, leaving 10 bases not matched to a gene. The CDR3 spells CATNGDRMNQPQHF. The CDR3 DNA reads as TGTGCCACCAACGGGGACAGAATGAATCAGCCCCAGCATTTT.

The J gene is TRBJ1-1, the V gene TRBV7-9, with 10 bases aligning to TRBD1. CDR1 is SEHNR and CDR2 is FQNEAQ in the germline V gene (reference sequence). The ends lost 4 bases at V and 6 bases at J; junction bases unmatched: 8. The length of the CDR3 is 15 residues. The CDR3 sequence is CASSSGTGVLSEAFF. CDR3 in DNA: TGTGCCAGCAGCTCCGGGACAGGGGTCCTATCTGAAGCTTTCTTT.

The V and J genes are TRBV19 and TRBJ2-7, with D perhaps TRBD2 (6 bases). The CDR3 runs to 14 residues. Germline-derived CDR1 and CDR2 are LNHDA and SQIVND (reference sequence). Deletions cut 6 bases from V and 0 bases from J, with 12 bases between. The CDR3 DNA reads TGTGCCAGTAGCGGGGGAATGAGCTCCTACGAGCAGTACTTC. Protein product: CASSGGMSSYEQYF.

The CDR3 bases are TGTGCCAGCAGCACGGACGGTACCAAAAACATTCAGTACTTC. This codes for CASSTDGTKNIQYF. The chain joins TRBV5-4 to TRBJ2-4; D is ambiguous. There are 14 residues in the CDR3. The germline gives CDR1 SGHNT, CDR2 YYREEE (reference sequence). The V and J ends lost 4 bases and 2 bases respectively, with 10 bases between them.